A selection of T cell receptor beta chains follows, all from one sample in a study of PD-1 blockade in mismatch repair-deficient tumors. Some clones are missing from TCRdb's copy, which holds only in-frame ones; the method was immunoSEQ multiplex PCR. The sample contains some 120,000 clones, almost 90% of which appear only once. The source was peripheral blood, collected 70 to 72 weeks after starting pembrolizumab. These receptors were obtained from an adult with mismatch repair-deficient cancer. The CDR3 runs from the conserved cysteine through the conserved F or W. The order of the fields is clone size, CDR3 length, J gene, D gene, V gene, CDR3 protein, CDR3 DNA. A D gene is named only where the DNA matches it firmly. For some rows the clone size is stated as once, few or many, or as a class when expanded; others skip it.

>NA|16|TRBJ1-1|TRBD1|TRBV28
CASSLPWTGPYTEAFF
TGTGCCAGCAGTTTACCCTGGACAGGTCCATACACTGAAGCTTTCTTT
>NA|13|TRBJ2-7|NA|TRBV5-1
CASRYSGRYEQYF
TGCGCCAGCAGATATAGCGGAAGATACGAGCAGTACTTC
>NA|15|TRBJ1-3|NA|TRBV2
CASSDYGTSGNTIYF
TGTGCCAGCAGTGACTACGGGACCTCTGGAAACACCATATATTTT
>once|13|TRBJ1-4|TRBD1|TRBV29-1
CSPRTGLFEKLFF
TGCAGCCCACGGACAGGGTTGTTTGAAAAACTGTTTTTT
>NA|15|TRBJ2-2|NA|TRBV18
CASSRDILGTGELFF
TGTGCCAGCTCAAGGGACATCCTAGGGACCGGGGAGCTGTTTTTT
>few|14|TRBJ2-7|NA|TRBV2
CAINTQGHSYEQYF
TGTGCCATCAACACCCAGGGACACTCCTACGAGCAGTACTTC
>NA|15|TRBJ2-7|NA|TRBV11-3
CASSPRDEHSYEQYF
TGTGCCAGCAGCCCCCGGGACGAGCACTCCTACGAGCAGTACTTC
>NA|13|TRBJ2-5|NA|TRBV10-3
CAISDPDRETQYF
TGTGCCATCAGTGACCCGGACCGGGAGACCCAGTACTTC
>NA|14|TRBJ2-7|NA|TRBV5-6
CASSLVPSSYEQYF
TGTGCCAGCAGCTTGGTACCGAGCTCCTACGAGCAGTACTTC
>NA|16|TRBJ1-2|NA|TRBV4-1
CASSLSPGASPYGYTF
TGCGCCAGCAGCCTATCTCCAGGGGCCTCCCCCTATGGCTACACCTTC
>NA|14|TRBJ1-1|NA|TRBV6-4
CASRAQTRPTEAFF
TGTGCCAGTAGGGCCCAAACCCGTCCAACTGAAGCTTTCTTT
>NA|17|TRBJ2-5|TRBD2|TRBV30
CAWSVGLTSGRQETQYF
TGTGCCTGGAGTGTAGGGCTTACTAGCGGGAGACAAGAGACCCAGTACTTC
>NA|15|TRBJ2-5|NA|TRBV30
CAWTYGVTDQEAQYF
TGTGCCTGGACGTATGGGGTGACGGATCAAGAGGCCCAGTACTTC
>NA|15|TRBJ1-2|NA|TRBV5-4
CASSFRDTLNYGYTF
TGTGCCAGCAGCTTTAGGGACACCTTGAACTATGGCTACACCTTC
>NA|16|TRBJ2-7|TRBD2|TRBV5-6
CASSLFSGMSSYEQYF
TGTGCCAGCAGCTTATTTAGCGGGATGAGCTCCTACGAGCAGTACTTC
>NA|16|TRBJ1-1|TRBD1|TRBV7-9
CASSSRDRNMNTEAFF
TGTGCCAGTAGCTCCCGGGACAGGAACATGAACACTGAAGCTTTCTTT
>NA|13|TRBJ2-7|NA|TRBV7-9
CASSLEGRYEQYF
TGTGCCAGCAGCTTAGAGGGGAGATACGAGCAGTACTTC
>NA|15|TRBJ1-4|NA|TRBV19
CASSRGGTTNEKLFF
TGTGCCAGTAGTCGAGGGGGAACAACTAATGAAAAACTGTTTTTT
>once|16|TRBJ2-7|TRBD1|TRBV28
CASSLFATGPSYEQYF
TGTGCCAGCAGTTTGTTCGCGACAGGGCCCTCCTACGAGCAGTACTTC
>NA|12|TRBJ2-2|NA|TRBV27
CASRIANGELFF
TGTGCCAGCAGAATAGCGAACGGGGAGCTGTTTTTT
>NA|17|TRBJ2-7|NA|TRBV4-1
CASSPTAQPLVVRVQYF
TGCGCCAGCAGCCCGACGGCGCAGCCCCTCGTGGTTAGGGTGCAGTACTTC
>NA|15|TRBJ2-7|NA|TRBV18
CASSPRSGGIYEQYF
TGTGCCAGCTCACCACGCTCTGGGGGTATCTACGAGCAGTACTTC
>NA|12|TRBJ2-2|NA|TRBV5-4
CASSPGTGELFF
TGTGCCAGCAGCCCAGGGACCGGGGAGCTGTTTTTT
>NA|17|TRBJ2-3|TRBD1|TRBV29-1
CSGQGGIQGDGTDTQYF
TGCAGCGGACAAGGGGGTATACAGGGGGACGGGACAGATACGCAGTATTTT
>NA|13|TRBJ2-1|NA|TRBV19
CASRRGSYNEQFF
TGTGCCAGTAGGCGGGGCTCCTACAATGAGCAGTTCTTC
>NA|16|TRBJ2-1|TRBD2|TRBV4-1
CASSQGTSGTYNEQFF
TGCGCCAGCAGCCAAGGGACTAGCGGTACCTACAATGAGCAGTTCTTC
>once|13|TRBJ1-1|NA|TRBV19
CASRLGLDTEAFF
TGTGCCAGTAGGTTGGGTCTGGACACTGAAGCTTTCTTT
>NA|13|TRBJ2-7|TRBD1|TRBV7-9
CASSLGTGYEQYF
TGTGCCAGCAGCCTCGGGACAGGGTACGAGCAGTACTTC